The rows below give T cell receptor beta chains drawn from one sample of a study of blood T cell repertoires in COVID-19. Sequenced by immunoSEQ multiplex PCR; TCRdb stores in-frame clones only, minus some. The table lists about 200,000 clones, approximately 80% of them singletons. The sample comprised peripheral blood. The receptors shown here come from a human donor with acute or convalescent COVID-19. The donor label of this sample is uncertain. The CDR3 runs from the conserved cysteine through the conserved F or W. Fields, in order: V gene, J gene, clone size, D gene, CDR3 DNA, CDR3 protein. The D gene is left open where the match is weak. Size tells how often a clone was seen (once, few, many) or the class of an expanded clone, and some rows leave it out.

>TRBV27|TRBJ2-1|-|-
TGTGCCAGCAGTTTCACTCACTACAATGAGCAGTTCTTC
CASSFTHYNEQFF
>TRBV13|TRBJ2-5|-|-
TGTGCCAGCAGCTTGACTAGACGCCAAGAGACCCAGTACTTC
CASSLTRRQETQYF
>TRBV5-8|TRBJ1-5|-|-
TGTGCCAGCAGCTTCTTAAATCAGCCCCAGCATTTT
CASSFLNQPQHF
>TRBV3-1/TRBV3-2|TRBJ2-3|-|TRBD2
TGTGCCAGCAGCCAATTACGTCTTCGGGCTAGCGGACGCACAGATACGCAGTATTTT
CASSQLRLRASGRTDTQYF
>TRBV27|TRBJ1-6|few|-
TGTGCCAGCAGTTTGAGTCTGGTTAATTCACCCCTCCACTTT
CASSLSLVNSPLHF
>TRBV5-1|TRBJ1-5|-|-
TGCGCCAGCAGCTTGGCCCCAGGTAGCAATCAGCCCCAGCATTTT
CASSLAPGSNQPQHF
>TRBV6-5|TRBJ1-2|few|TRBD1
TGTGCCAGCAGTCTGACAGGGGTTGCCGGCTACACCTTC
CASSLTGVAGYTF
>TRBV4-2|TRBJ1-2|-|-
TGTGCCAGCAGCCAAGATTCTGGGGGCTCTGGCTACACCTTC
CASSQDSGGSGYTF
>TRBV11-2|TRBJ1-6|-|-
TGTGCCAGCAGCCCAACGGGACTAGGGAATTCACCCCTCCACTTT
CASSPTGLGNSPLHF
>TRBV30|TRBJ1-3|-|-
TGTGCCTGGAGTGTCCAAGGGGGAGGAAACACCATATATTTT
CAWSVQGGGNTIYF
>TRBV2|TRBJ1-6|-|TRBD1
TGTGCCAGAGGGGCCCGACAGGGAAATTCACCCCTCCACTTT
CARGARQGNSPLHF
>TRBV6-2/TRBV6-3|TRBJ2-4|-|TRBD2
TGTGCCAGCATCCCTAGCGGGAGTGGGTCCAAAAACATTCAGTACTTC
CASIPSGSGSKNIQYF
>TRBV5-1|TRBJ1-2|-|TRBD1
TGCGCCAGCAGCTTGGGGACAGGCTATGGCTACACCTTC
CASSLGTGYGYTF
>TRBV6-5|TRBJ2-5|-|TRBD1
TGTGCCAGCAGCCTCCGACAGGGAAGGGGGGAGACCCAGTACTTC
CASSLRQGRGETQYF
>TRBV6-5|TRBJ1-1|-|-
TGTGCCAGCAGTTACTCGTACGAGCAGAACACTGAAGCTTTCTTT
CASSYSYEQNTEAFF
>TRBV7-2|TRBJ1-1|-|-
TGTGCCAGCAGCTTAGCGCGGGGGTACACTGAAGCTTTCTTT
CASSLARGYTEAFF
>TRBV5-6|TRBJ2-7|-|TRBD2
TGTGCCAGCAGCCCCGGGACCGGACTAGCGGAGGCCTACGAGCAGTACTTC
CASSPGTGLAEAYEQYF
>TRBV30|TRBJ2-2|-|TRBD1
TGTGCCTGGAGTGTTTTTTTCTGGACAGGGGGTTCCACCGGGGAGCTGTTTTTT
CAWSVFFWTGGSTGELFF
>TRBV7-9|TRBJ1-1|-|-
TGTGCCAGCAGCTTAGCACAAGACTCTGAAGCTTTCTTT
CASSLAQDSEAFF
>TRBV7-2|TRBJ2-3|-|TRBD2
TGTGCCAGCAGCTTAGCGCTGACTAGCGGCACAGATACGCAGTATTTT
CASSLALTSGTDTQYF
>TRBV28|TRBJ2-1|-|TRBD1
TGTGCCAGCAGTTTTTGGACAGGGGGCAATGAGCAGTTCTTC
CASSFWTGGNEQFF
>TRBV19|TRBJ2-1|few|-
TGTGCCAGTACTCTTAGTGGGGCTAGCGTGTACAATGAGCAGTTCTTC
CASTLSGASVYNEQFF
>TRBV9|TRBJ1-1|-|-
TGTGCCAGCAGCGCCTTACAGGGGAACACTGAAGCTTTCTTT
CASSALQGNTEAFF
>TRBV7-2|TRBJ2-5|-|-
TGTGCCAGCAGCCCTAGGAGGACTCTCGAGACCCAGTACTTC
CASSPRRTLETQYF
>TRBV11-2|TRBJ1-4|-|TRBD1
TGTGCCAGCAGCTTAGATAGGGGCAGGGGGAATGAAAAACTGTTTTTT
CASSLDRGRGNEKLFF
>TRBV19|TRBJ2-1|-|TRBD2
TGTGCCAGTAGTTTCTGGACAGGGTCACTAGCGGGAGTGGGCAATGAGCAGTTCTTC
CASSFWTGSLAGVGNEQFF
>TRBV30|TRBJ1-5|-|-
TGTGCCTGGAGCCATAGGGGAGGAAGTAGCAATCAGCCCCAGCATTTT
CAWSHRGGSSNQPQHF
>TRBV7-2|TRBJ2-7|-|TRBD2
TGTGCCAGCAGCTCGCCGACTAGCGGGTTCTACGAGCAGTACTTC
CASSSPTSGFYEQYF
>TRBV9|TRBJ2-2|-|TRBD1
TGTGCCAGCAGCGTAGGACAGGGTAACCTAGCCGGGGAGCTGTTTTTT
CASSVGQGNLAGELFF
>TRBV15|TRBJ2-3|-|TRBD2
TGTGCCACCAGCAGGGATCTCGGGACGGTCTCGGGGGGTACGCAGTATTTT
CATSRDLGTVSGGTQYF
>TRBV27|TRBJ2-7|-|TRBD1
TGTGCCAGCAGTCCCTTGTTGGGACAGGGGGCCCTTGTCTACGAGCAGTACTTC
CASSPLLGQGALVYEQYF
>TRBV30|TRBJ1-1|-|-
TGTGCCTGGAGTAAAGGGGCCTCGGAAGCTTTCTTT
CAWSKGASEAFF
>TRBV5-1|TRBJ1-6|-|TRBD1
TGCGCCAGCAGCTTGGGGTTGGGACAGGGGGATTCACCCCTCCACTTT
CASSLGLGQGDSPLHF
>TRBV29-1|TRBJ1-5|-|-
TGCAGCGTTGGACTTGGGGGGAATCAGCCCCAGCATTTT
CSVGLGGNQPQHF
>TRBV10-3|TRBJ1-2|-|-
TGTGCCATCAGGGGGTACACCTCAGGGGACGGCTACACCTTC
CAIRGYTSGDGYTF
>TRBV25-1|TRBJ2-3|once|-
TGTGCCAGCAGTGACTGGGTTCAGGCAGATACGCAGTATTTT
CASSDWVQADTQYF
>TRBV3-1/TRBV3-2|TRBJ2-7|-|-
TGTGCCAGCAGCCCCAACTGGGGCCGTGAATACGAGCAGTACTTC
CASSPNWGREYEQYF
>TRBV18|TRBJ1-2|-|-
TGTGCCAGCTCACCAGACGGGATAAATGGCTACACCTTC
CASSPDGINGYTF
>TRBV29-1|TRBJ2-7|-|TRBD1
TGCAGCGCTCGACAGGGGTCCTACGAGCAGTACTTC
CSARQGSYEQYF
>TRBV5-6|TRBJ1-3|few|-
TGTGCCAGCAGCCACTTTGGTCCTGGAAACACCATATATTTT
CASSHFGPGNTIYF
>TRBV7-9|TRBJ1-2|-|TRBD1
TGTGCCAGCAGCGCACAATACGGGACAGGGTCTGGCTACACCTTC
CASSAQYGTGSGYTF
>TRBV27|TRBJ1-6|-|-
TGTGCCAGCACCCTCAGGGCCTCGTATAATTCACCCCTCCACTTT
CASTLRASYNSPLHF
>TRBV11-2|TRBJ2-1|-|TRBD2
TGTGCCAGCAGCCCAATAGCGGGAGTCTCCTACAATGAGCAGTTCTTC
CASSPIAGVSYNEQFF
>TRBV18|TRBJ1-2|-|-
TGTGCCAGCTCACCACCCTGGGAGCTTAATGGCTACACCTTC
CASSPPWELNGYTF
>TRBV27|TRBJ2-2|-|TRBD2
TGTGCCAGCAGTAGGGATAGACTAGCGGGATTAGGCGGGGAGCTGTTTTTT
CASSRDRLAGLGGELFF
>TRBV27|TRBJ2-2|-|-
TGTGCCAGCCGGACTACCCCTCATGCCGGGGAGCTGTTTTTT
CASRTTPHAGELFF
>TRBV4-3|TRBJ2-3|-|TRBD2
TGCGCCAGCAGCCCTGGCGCTAGCGGGAGTGCAGATACGCAGTATTTT
CASSPGASGSADTQYF
>TRBV29-1|TRBJ1-1|-|-
TGCAGCGCCAGGAACACTGAAGCTTTCTTT
CSARNTEAFF
>TRBV7-6|TRBJ1-4|-|-
TGTGCCAGCAGCCTAGGGGCAGTTAATGAAAAACTGTTTTTT
CASSLGAVNEKLFF
>TRBV18|TRBJ2-1|once|-
TGTGCCAGCTCACTGAGAGAGGATGAGCAGTTCTTC
CASSLREDEQFF
>TRBV3-1/TRBV3-2|TRBJ1-1|-|-
TGTGCCAGCAGCCAAAGGGGGAGCACTGAAGCTTTCTTT
CASSQRGSTEAFF